This T cell receptor beta chain came from a study of blood T cell repertoires in COVID-19. Study in general: Samples representing acute and convalescent COVID-19 were sourced from the United States, Italy and Spain. T cells, B-cell-depleted T cells, or PBMCs provided the cDNA or gDNA that served as material.

V dropped 4 bases and J dropped 6; count of bases not matched to a gene: 9. The CDR3 is 15 amino acids. CDR1 is SEHNR, CDR2 FQNEAQ, per germline (reference sequence). Study processing details: Amplification of reference gene primers was used by the study to estimate nucleated cell counts. The table came from immunoSEQ multiplex PCR; TCRdb's copy has only in-frame clones and leaves some out. D and trimming were read from the DNA, whereas the V and J calls and clone size are those reported in that table. The sample lists about 70,000 clones, about four fifths occurring once. Source material: peripheral blood. The sequence came from an elderly woman with active or convalescent COVID-19. The chain recombines TRBV7-9 with TRBJ1-5, with 7 positions matching TRBD1. The CDR3 coding sequence is TGTGCCAGCAGCTCCGAGACAGGGACGGCTCAGCCCCAGCATTTT. It codes for CASSSETGTAQPQHF.